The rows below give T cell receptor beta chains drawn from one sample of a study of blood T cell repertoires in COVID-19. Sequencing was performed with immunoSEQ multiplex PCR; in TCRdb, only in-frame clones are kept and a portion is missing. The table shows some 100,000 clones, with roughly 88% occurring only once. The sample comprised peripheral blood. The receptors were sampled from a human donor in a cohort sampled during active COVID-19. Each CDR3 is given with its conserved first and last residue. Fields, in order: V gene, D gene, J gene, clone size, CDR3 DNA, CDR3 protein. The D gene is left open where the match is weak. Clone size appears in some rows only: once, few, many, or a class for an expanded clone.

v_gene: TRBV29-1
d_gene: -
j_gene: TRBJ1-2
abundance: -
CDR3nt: TGCAGCGTTCCCACGACTCTGGACAGTATTAACTATGGCTACACCTTC
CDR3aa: CSVPTTLDSINYGYTF

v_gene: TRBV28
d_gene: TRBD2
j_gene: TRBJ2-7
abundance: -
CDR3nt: TGTGCCAGCAGTCCGGGACTAGCGGGACATGAGCAGTACTTC
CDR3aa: CASSPGLAGHEQYF

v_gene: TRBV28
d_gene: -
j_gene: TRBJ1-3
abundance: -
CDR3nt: TGTGCCAGCAGTTTATGGATCCTCGGGAGTCTTGGAAACACCATATATTTT
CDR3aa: CASSLWILGSLGNTIYF

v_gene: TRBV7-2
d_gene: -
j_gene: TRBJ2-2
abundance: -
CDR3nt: TGTGCCAGCAGTTTGACTAGGGACACCGGGGAGCTGTTTTTT
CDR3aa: CASSLTRDTGELFF

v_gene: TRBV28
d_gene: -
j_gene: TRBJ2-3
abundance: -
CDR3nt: TGTGCCAGCAGTCTTCCCCAGGAAGCAGATACGCAGTATTTT
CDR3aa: CASSLPQEADTQYF

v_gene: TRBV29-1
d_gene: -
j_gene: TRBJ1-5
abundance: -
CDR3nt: TGCAGCCAGGTTAATAGCAATCAGCCCCAGCATTTT
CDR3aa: CSQVNSNQPQHF

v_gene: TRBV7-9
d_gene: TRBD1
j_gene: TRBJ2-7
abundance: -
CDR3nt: TGTGCCAGCAGCCGGGGGACAGGGGAAATCGAGCAGTACTTC
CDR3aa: CASSRGTGEIEQYF

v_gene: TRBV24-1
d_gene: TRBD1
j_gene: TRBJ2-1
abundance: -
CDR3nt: TGTGCCACCAGTGATACCGGGACAGGAACCTACAATGAGCAGTTCTTC
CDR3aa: CATSDTGTGTYNEQFF

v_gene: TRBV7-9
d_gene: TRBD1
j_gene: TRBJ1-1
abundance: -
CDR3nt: TGTGCCAGCAGCCGACAGGGGAGAACTGAAGCTTTCTTT
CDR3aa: CASSRQGRTEAFF

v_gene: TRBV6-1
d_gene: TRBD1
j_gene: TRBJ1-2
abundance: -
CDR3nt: TGTGCCAGCAGTGAATTTTCGGGACAGGGAACTTTGGTACTCTACACCTTC
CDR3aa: CASSEFSGQGTLVLYTF

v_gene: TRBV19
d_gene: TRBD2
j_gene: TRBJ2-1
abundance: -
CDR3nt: TGTGCCAGTATACAACTAGCGGGAGTCTCTAGTGAGCAGTTCTTC
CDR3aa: CASIQLAGVSSEQFF

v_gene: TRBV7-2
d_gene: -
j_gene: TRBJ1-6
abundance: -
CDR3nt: TGTGCCAGCAGCTTAGTCAGGGGATATAATTCACCCCTCCACTTT
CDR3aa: CASSLVRGYNSPLHF

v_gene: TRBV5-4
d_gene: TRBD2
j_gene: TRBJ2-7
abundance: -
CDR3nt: TGTGCCAGCAGCCCGACTAGCGGCCACGAGCAGTACTTC
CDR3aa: CASSPTSGHEQYF

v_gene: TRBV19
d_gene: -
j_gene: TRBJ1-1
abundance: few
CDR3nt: TGTGCCAGTAGTTCCCCGGGACTCCTTTACGAAGCTTTCTTT
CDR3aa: CASSSPGLLYEAFF

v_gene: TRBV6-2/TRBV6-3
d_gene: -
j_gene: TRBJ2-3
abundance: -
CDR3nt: TGTGCCAGCAGTTACTCAGGGGGAGATACGCAGTATTTT
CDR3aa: CASSYSGGDTQYF

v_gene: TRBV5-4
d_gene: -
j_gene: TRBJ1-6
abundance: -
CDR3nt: TGTGCCAGCAGCTTGAGGGGCTCCTATAATTCACCCCTCCACTTT
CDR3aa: CASSLRGSYNSPLHF

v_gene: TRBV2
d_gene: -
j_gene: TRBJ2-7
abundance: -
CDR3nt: TGTGCCAGCAACGAGGTTTTCTCCTACGAGCAGTACTTC
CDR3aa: CASNEVFSYEQYF

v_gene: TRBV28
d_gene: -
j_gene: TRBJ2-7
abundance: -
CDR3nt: TGTGCCAGCAGCCTCCGAACGGGGCAGTACTTC
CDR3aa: CASSLRTGQYF

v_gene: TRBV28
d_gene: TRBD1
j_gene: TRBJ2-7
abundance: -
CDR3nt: TGTGCCAGCAGCAACCGGGACAGACATCTCTCCTACGAGCAGTACTTC
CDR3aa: CASSNRDRHLSYEQYF

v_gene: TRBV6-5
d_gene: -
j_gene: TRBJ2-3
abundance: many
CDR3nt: TGTGCCAGCAGTTTATTAAGCGGTAGCACAGATACGCAGTATTTT
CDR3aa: CASSLLSGSTDTQYF

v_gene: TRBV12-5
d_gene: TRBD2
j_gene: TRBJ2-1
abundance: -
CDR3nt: TGTGCTAGTGGAGAAGGACTAGCGGGGGGAGGGGTACACAATGAGCAGTTCTTC
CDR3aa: CASGEGLAGGGVHNEQFF

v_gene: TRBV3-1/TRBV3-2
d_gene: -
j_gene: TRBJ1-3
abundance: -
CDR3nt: TGTGCCAGCAGCCAGGACCGGACAGTCGGAAACACCATATATTTT
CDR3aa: CASSQDRTVGNTIYF

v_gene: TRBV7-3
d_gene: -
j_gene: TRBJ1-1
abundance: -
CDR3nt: TGTGCCAGCACCCTCGGAGGACTGAACACTGAAGCTTTCTTT
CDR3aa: CASTLGGLNTEAFF

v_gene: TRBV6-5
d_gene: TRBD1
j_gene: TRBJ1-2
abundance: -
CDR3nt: TGTGCCAGTGGCCAGGGGGCGAACTATGGCTACACCTTC
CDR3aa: CASGQGANYGYTF

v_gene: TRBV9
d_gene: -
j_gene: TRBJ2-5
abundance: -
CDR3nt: TGTGCCAGCAGCGTAGGGGGGGTCATCCAAGAGACCCAGTACTTC
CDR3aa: CASSVGGVIQETQYF

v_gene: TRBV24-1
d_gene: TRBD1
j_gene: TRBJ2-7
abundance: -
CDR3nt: TGTGCCACCAGTGATCGGCAGACAGGGGGGGCCGAGCAGTACTTC
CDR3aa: CATSDRQTGGAEQYF

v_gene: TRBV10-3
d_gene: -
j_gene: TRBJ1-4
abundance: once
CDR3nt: TGTGCCATCAGTTCGGGTCAGCTGACGACTAATGAAAAACTGTTTTTT
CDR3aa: CAISSGQLTTNEKLFF

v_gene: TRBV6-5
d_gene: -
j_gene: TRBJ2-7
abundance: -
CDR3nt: TGTGCCAGCAGTTACTCGGGGCAGACTGGAGAGCAGTACTTC
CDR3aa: CASSYSGQTGEQYF

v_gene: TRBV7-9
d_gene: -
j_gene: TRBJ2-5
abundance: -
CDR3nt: TGTGCCAGCAGCATACCTCGAATAGCGGCAGTCCAAGAGACCCAGTACTTC
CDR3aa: CASSIPRIAAVQETQYF

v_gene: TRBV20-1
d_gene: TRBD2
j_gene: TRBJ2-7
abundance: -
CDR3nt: TGCAGTGCTAGTAGCGGGAGGGTGGTCTACGAGCAGTACTTC
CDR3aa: CSASSGRVVYEQYF

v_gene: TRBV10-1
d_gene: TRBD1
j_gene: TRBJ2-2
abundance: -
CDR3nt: TGCGCCAGCAGTATAACCCAGGGGGCCGCCGGGGAGCTGTTTTTT
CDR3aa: CASSITQGAAGELFF

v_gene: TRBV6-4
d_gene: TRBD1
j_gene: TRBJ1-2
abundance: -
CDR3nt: TGTGCCAGCAGTGCGGACAGGGGTAACGGCTACACCTTC
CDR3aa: CASSADRGNGYTF

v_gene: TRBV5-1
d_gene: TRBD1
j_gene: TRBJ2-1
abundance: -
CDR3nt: TGCGCCAGCAGCATCGGACAGGTCAATGAGCAGTTCTTC
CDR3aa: CASSIGQVNEQFF

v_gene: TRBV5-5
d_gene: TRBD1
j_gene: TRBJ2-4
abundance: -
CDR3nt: TGTGCCAGCAGCACGACAGGGGCGGGTAGCATTCAGTACTTC
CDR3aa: CASSTTGAGSIQYF

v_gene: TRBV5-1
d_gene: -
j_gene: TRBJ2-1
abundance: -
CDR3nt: TGCGCCAGCAGCTTGGAACAGGCTAGCTCCTACAATGAGCAGTTCTTC
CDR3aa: CASSLEQASSYNEQFF

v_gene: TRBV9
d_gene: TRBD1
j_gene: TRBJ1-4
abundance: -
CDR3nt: TGTGCCAGCAGCGTAGATCTAGGACAGGGTGAAAAACTGTTTTTT
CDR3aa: CASSVDLGQGEKLFF

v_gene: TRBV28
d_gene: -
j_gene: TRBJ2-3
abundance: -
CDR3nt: TGTGCCAGCAGTCCCCTAGGGCGGGCCCCTTATACGCAGTATTTT
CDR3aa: CASSPLGRAPYTQYF

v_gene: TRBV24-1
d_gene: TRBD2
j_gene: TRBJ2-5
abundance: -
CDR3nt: TGTGCCACCAGTGACAGGGGACTAGCGGGGACGGAGACCCAGTACTTC
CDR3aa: CATSDRGLAGTETQYF

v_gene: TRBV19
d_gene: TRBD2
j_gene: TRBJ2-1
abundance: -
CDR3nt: TGTGCCAGTAGTATTGCAAGCGGGAACAATGAGCAGTTCTTC
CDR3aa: CASSIASGNNEQFF

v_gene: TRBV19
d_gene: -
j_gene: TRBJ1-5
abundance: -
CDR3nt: TGTGCCAGTAGGGTCCGCGCCAATCAGCCCCAGCATTTT
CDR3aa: CASRVRANQPQHF

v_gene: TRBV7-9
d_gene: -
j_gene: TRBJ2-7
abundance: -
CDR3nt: TGTGCCAGCAGCTTAGGAGGGGGATTAACCTACGAGCAGTACTTC
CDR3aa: CASSLGGGLTYEQYF

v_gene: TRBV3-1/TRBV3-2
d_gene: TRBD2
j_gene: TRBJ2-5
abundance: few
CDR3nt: TGTGCCAGCAGCCCACGGGGGGGAGAGACCCAGTACTTC
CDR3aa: CASSPRGGETQYF